The rows below give T cell receptor beta chains drawn from one sample of a study of shared clonotypes between healthy human individuals. The data were produced by immunoSEQ multiplex PCR, yet TCRdb's version contains in-frame clones alone and is incomplete. This sample has roughly 1,800,000 clones; about 95% occur once, and the top ten carry 1.2%. The sequenced sample was naive CD8+ T cells sorted from blood. All receptors come from a man aged 18 to 30 in good health. Each CDR3 is given with its conserved first and last residue. Each record gives: D gene, clone size, V gene, J gene, CDR3 DNA, CDR3 protein. A D gene is named only where the DNA matches it firmly. The listing skips clone size in some rows; elsewhere it reads once, few, many or a size class.

d_gene: TRBD2; abundance: -; v_gene: TRBV9; j_gene: TRBJ2-3; CDR3nt: TGTGCCAGCAGCGCGGGACTAGCTGAAACAGATACGCAGTATTTT; CDR3aa: CASSAGLAETDTQYF
d_gene: -; abundance: -; v_gene: TRBV9; j_gene: TRBJ2-3; CDR3nt: TGTGCCAGCAGCGTAGCCCGGGTACTCACAGATACGCAGTATTTT; CDR3aa: CASSVARVLTDTQYF
d_gene: -; abundance: -; v_gene: TRBV27; j_gene: TRBJ2-7; CDR3nt: TGTGCCAGCAGTTTAAGAGGGCTCTCTTACGAGCAGTACTTC; CDR3aa: CASSLRGLSYEQYF
d_gene: TRBD1; abundance: once; v_gene: TRBV15; j_gene: TRBJ2-7; CDR3nt: TGTGCCACCAGCAGTAAGACAGGGGCCATAACCTACGAGCAGTACTTC; CDR3aa: CATSSKTGAITYEQYF
d_gene: -; abundance: -; v_gene: TRBV5-1; j_gene: TRBJ2-7; CDR3nt: TGCGCCAGCAGCCCTGGGGACTTCTACGAGCAGTACTTC; CDR3aa: CASSPGDFYEQYF
d_gene: -; abundance: -; v_gene: TRBV28; j_gene: TRBJ2-4; CDR3nt: TGTGCCAGCAGTTTAGCCTCAGATGTTCAGTACTTC; CDR3aa: CASSLASDVQYF
d_gene: -; abundance: -; v_gene: TRBV28; j_gene: TRBJ2-7; CDR3nt: TGTGCCAGCAGTTTGCGGGGAGACGAGCAGTACTTC; CDR3aa: CASSLRGDEQYF
d_gene: -; abundance: -; v_gene: TRBV7-9; j_gene: TRBJ1-1; CDR3nt: TGTGCCAGCAGCTTAGACCATAACACTGAAGCTTTCTTT; CDR3aa: CASSLDHNTEAFF
d_gene: -; abundance: -; v_gene: TRBV7-2; j_gene: TRBJ2-7; CDR3nt: TGTGCCAGCAGCTTATCCGTGGGGGGATCCTACGAGCAGTACTTC; CDR3aa: CASSLSVGGSYEQYF
d_gene: -; abundance: -; v_gene: TRBV6-5; j_gene: TRBJ2-2; CDR3nt: TGTGCCAGCAAACATCGGGTCACCGGGGAGCTGTTTTTT; CDR3aa: CASKHRVTGELFF
d_gene: -; abundance: -; v_gene: TRBV9; j_gene: TRBJ2-7; CDR3nt: TGTGCCAGCAGCGTAGGGCCAGGGGGAGGGTACGAGCAGTACTTC; CDR3aa: CASSVGPGGGYEQYF
d_gene: -; abundance: -; v_gene: TRBV7-9; j_gene: TRBJ2-5; CDR3nt: TGTGCCAGCAGCTTAGCGGGCCAACAGGAGACCCAGTACTTC; CDR3aa: CASSLAGQQETQYF
d_gene: TRBD1; abundance: -; v_gene: TRBV4-1; j_gene: TRBJ2-7; CDR3nt: TGCGCCAGCAGCCAAGATTGGACAGGGACCTACGAGCAGTACTTC; CDR3aa: CASSQDWTGTYEQYF
d_gene: TRBD2; abundance: -; v_gene: TRBV5-6; j_gene: TRBJ2-5; CDR3nt: TGTGCCAGCAGTATTAGCGGGACTTTGGAGACCCAGTACTTC; CDR3aa: CASSISGTLETQYF
d_gene: -; abundance: -; v_gene: TRBV7-9; j_gene: TRBJ1-2; CDR3nt: TGTGCCAGCAGCTTAGGACAAGTCTATGGCTACACCTTC; CDR3aa: CASSLGQVYGYTF
d_gene: TRBD1; abundance: -; v_gene: TRBV7-9; j_gene: TRBJ2-2; CDR3nt: TGTGCCAGCAGCTTGACAGGGGACACCGGGGAGCTGTTTTTT; CDR3aa: CASSLTGDTGELFF